The clone carrying this TCR beta chain was observed a handful of times. Its specificity is not known. Both iRepertoire HTBI primers and Arm-PCR of CDR3 regions were used to build the TCR beta libraries. A single record per CDR3 protein comes from TCRdb applying MiXCR to the multiplex PCR reads. The table lists a few hundred thousand distinct CDR3 sequences, around 20% of them singletons. The data are from a study of regulatory T cells in long-lasting Graves disease. General observations from the study: Limited sample numbers may have lowered accuracy. Newly diagnosed disease favored TRBV20-1 and TRBJ2-1 over persistent disease.

Time point reported: persistent/refractory GD, antithyroid drugs over 5 years with positive TRAb. The TCR library was made from RNA that had been extracted from PBMCs in TRIzol. Graves' disease diagnosis used American Thyroid Association guidelines. There are 14 residues in the CDR3. Germline values: CDR1 SGHNT, CDR2 YYREEE (reference sequence). The germline V and J ends were trimmed by 0 bases and 3 bases, with 6 bases remaining between them. This TCR was sampled from a female donor with Graves disease. The V gene is TRBV5-4, the J gene TRBJ2-2, with D unresolved. Sequencing used peripheral blood mononuclear cells (PBMCs), obtained when the disease was refractory, from a patient treated with antithyroid drugs. The CDR3 reads CASSLEVYTGELFF. The CDR3 DNA reads as TGTGCCAGCAGCTTGGAGGTTTACACCGGGGAGCTGTTTTTT.